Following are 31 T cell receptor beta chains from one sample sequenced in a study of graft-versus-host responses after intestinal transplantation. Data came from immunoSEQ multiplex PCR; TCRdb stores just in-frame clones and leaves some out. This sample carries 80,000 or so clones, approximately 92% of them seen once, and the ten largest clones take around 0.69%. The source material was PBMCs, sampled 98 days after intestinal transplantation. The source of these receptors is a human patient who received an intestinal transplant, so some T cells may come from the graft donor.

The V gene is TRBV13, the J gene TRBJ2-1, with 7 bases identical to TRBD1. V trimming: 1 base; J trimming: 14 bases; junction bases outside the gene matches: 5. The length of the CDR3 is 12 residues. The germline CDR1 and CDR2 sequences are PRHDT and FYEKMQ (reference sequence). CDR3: CASSLDRTGKFF. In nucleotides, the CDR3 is TGTGCCAGCAGCTTAGATAGGACAGGAAAGTTCTTC.

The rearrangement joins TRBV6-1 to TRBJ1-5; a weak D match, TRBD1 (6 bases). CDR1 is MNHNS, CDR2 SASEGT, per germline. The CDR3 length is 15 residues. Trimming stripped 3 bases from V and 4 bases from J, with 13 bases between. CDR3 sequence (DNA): TGTGCCAGCAGTGATGGGACATTAAGGAATCAGCCCCAGCATTTT. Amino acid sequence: CASSDGTLRNQPQHF.

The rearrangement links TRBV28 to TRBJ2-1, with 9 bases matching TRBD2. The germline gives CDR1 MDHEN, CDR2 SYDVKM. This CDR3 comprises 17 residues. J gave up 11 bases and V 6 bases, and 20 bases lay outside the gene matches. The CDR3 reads CASSLPPSGRPSRKQFF. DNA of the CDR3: TGTGCCAGCAGCCTCCCCCCAAGCGGGAGGCCCTCAAGGAAGCAGTTCTTC.

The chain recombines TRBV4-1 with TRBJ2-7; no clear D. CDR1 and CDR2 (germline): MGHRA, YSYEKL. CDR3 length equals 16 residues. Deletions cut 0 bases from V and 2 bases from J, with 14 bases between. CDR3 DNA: TGCGCCAGCAGCCAAGAATTAGGTCCGTCGACCTACGAGCAGTACTTC. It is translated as CASSQELGPSTYEQYF.

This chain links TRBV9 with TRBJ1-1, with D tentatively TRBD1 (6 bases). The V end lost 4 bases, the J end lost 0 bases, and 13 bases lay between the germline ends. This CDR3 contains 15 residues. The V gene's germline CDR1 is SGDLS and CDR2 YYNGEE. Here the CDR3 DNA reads TGTGCCAGCAGCCGATGGGGGGGCATGAACACTGAAGCTTTCTTT. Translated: CASSRWGGMNTEAFF.

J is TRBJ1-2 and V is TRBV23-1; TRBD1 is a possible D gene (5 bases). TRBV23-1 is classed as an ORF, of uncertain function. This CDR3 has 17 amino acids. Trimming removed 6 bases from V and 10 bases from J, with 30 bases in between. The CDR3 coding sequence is TGCGCCAGCAGCCTGAGTCGTAAGGGGATTGACACTTCTCCCTACACCTTC. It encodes CASSLSRKGIDTSPYTF.

CDR3 sequence (DNA): TGTGCCAGTACCTTGGGACTGGGGAACACTGAAGCTTTCTTT. Its protein is CASTLGLGNTEAFF. V and J are TRBV19 and TRBJ1-1; D is perhaps TRBD1 (5 bases). V lost 7 bases and J 1 base, leaving 13 bases between the germline ends. This CDR3 is built from 14 residues. Looked up from germline, CDR1 is LNHDA and CDR2 is SQIVND (reference sequence).

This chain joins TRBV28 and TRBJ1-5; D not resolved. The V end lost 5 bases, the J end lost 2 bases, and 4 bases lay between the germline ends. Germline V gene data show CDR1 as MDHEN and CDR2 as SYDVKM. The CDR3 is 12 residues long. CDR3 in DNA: TGTGCCAGCAGTGAGGGCAATCAGCCCCAGCATTTT. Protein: CASSEGNQPQHF.

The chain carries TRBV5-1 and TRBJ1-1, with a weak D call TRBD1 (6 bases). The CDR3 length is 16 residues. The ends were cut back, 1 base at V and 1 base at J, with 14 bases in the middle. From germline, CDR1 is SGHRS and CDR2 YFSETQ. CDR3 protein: CASSLWIGGTNTEAFF. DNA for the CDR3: TGCGCCAGCAGCTTGTGGATAGGGGGGACGAACACTGAAGCTTTCTTT.

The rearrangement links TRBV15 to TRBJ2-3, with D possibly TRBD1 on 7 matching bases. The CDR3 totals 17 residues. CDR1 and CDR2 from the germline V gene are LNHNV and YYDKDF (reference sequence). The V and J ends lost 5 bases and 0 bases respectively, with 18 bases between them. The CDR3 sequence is CATSPSRGVQSTDTQYF. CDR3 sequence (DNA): TGTGCCACCAGCCCATCCAGGGGGGTCCAAAGCACAGATACGCAGTATTTT.

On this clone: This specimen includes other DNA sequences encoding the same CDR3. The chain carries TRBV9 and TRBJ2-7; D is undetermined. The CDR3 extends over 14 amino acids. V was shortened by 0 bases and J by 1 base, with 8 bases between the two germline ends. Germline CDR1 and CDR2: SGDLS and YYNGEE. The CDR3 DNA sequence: TGTGCCAGCAGCGTAGGAAGTTTATCCTACGAGCAGTACTTC. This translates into CASSVGSLSYEQYF.

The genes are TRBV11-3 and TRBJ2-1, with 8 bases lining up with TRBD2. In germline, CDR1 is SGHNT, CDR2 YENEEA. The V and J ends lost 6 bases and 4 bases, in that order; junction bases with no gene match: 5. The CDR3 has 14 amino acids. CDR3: CASSYLAGYNEQFF. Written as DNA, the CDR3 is TGTGCCAGCAGTTATTTAGCGGGGTACAATGAGCAGTTCTTC.

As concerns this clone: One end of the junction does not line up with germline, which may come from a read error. Here the CDR3 DNA reads TGTGCCATCAGGGAGTTGGAGGCCTACGAGCAGTACTTC. As protein: CAIRELEAYEQYF. This chain joins TRBV10-3 and TRBJ2-7; tentative D call: TRBD2 (5 bases). The V gene's germline CDR1 is ENHRY and CDR2 SYGVKD. The CDR3 runs 13 residues.

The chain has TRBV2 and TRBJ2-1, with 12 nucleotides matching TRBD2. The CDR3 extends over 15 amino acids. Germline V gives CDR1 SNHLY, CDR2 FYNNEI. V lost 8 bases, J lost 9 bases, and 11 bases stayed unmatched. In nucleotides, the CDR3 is TGTGCCAGCCTCCATAGTTCGACTAGCGGGGGTGAGCAGTTCTTC. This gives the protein CASLHSSTSGGEQFF.

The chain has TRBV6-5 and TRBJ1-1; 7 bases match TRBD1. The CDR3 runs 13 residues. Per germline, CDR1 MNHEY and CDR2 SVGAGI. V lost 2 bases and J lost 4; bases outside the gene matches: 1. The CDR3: CASSYRGPTEAFF. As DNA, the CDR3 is TGTGCCAGCAGTTACAGGGGGCCCACTGAAGCTTTCTTT.

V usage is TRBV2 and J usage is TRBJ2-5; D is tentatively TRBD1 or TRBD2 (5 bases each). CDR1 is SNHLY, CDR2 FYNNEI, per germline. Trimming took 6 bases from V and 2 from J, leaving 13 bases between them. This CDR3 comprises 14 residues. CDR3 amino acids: CASRPRDGQETQYF. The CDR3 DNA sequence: TGTGCCAGCAGACCCCGGGACGGACAAGAGACCCAGTACTTC.

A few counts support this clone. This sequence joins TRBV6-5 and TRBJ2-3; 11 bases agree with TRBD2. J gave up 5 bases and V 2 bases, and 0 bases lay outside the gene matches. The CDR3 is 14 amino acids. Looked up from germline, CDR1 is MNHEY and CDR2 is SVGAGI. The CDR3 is CASSYGLAGDTQYF. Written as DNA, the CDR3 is TGTGCCAGCAGTTACGGACTAGCGGGAGATACGCAGTATTTT.

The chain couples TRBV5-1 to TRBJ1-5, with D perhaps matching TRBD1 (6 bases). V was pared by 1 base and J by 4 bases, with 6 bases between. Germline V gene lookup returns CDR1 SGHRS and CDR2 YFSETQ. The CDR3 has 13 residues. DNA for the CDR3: TGCGCCAGCAGCTTGACAGGGAATCAGCCCCAGCATTTT. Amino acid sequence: CASSLTGNQPQHF.

In DNA form, the CDR3 reads TGTGCCAGCAGCTTAGGAGACAGGGGTTACCAAGAGACCCAGTACTTC. Its protein product is CASSLGDRGYQETQYF. The chain joins TRBV7-9 to TRBJ2-5; TRBD1 aligns across 8 bases. Trimming took 1 base from V and 0 from J; bases not matched to a gene: 4. Germline-derived CDR1 and CDR2 are SEHNR and FQNEAQ (reference sequence). The CDR3 contains 16 residues.

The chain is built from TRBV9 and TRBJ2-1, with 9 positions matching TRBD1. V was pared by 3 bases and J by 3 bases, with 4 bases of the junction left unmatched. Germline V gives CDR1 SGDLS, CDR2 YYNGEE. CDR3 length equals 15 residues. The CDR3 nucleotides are TGTGCCAGCAGCGCCGGGACAGGGTACTACAATGAGCAGTTCTTC. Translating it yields CASSAGTGYYNEQFF. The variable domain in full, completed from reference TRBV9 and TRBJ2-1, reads DSGVTQTPKHLITATGQRVTLRCSPRSGDLSVYWYQQSLDQGLQFLIQYYNGEERAKGNILERFSAQQFPDLHSELNLSSLELGDSALYFCASSAGTGYYNEQFFGPGTRLTVL.

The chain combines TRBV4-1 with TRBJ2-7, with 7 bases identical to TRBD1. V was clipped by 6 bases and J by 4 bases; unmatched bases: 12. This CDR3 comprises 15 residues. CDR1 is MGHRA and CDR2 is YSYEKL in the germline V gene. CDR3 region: CASSRSQGSEYEQYF. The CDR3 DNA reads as TGCGCCAGCAGTAGATCACAGGGGAGTGAATACGAGCAGTACTTC.

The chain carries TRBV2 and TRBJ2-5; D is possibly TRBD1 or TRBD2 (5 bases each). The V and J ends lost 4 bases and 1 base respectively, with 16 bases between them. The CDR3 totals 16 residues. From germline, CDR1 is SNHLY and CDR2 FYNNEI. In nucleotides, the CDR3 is TGTGCCAGCAGTGGAAGGTATAGGGGAGTCCAAGAGACCCAGTACTTC. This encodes CASSGRYRGVQETQYF.

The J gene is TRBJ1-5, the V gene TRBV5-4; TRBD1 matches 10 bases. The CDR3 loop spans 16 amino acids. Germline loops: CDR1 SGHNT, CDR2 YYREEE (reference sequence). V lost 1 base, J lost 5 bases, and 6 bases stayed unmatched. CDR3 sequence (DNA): TGTGCCAGCAGCTTGACTGGACAGGGGGGGGATCAGCCCCAGCATTTT. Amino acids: CASSLTGQGGDQPQHF.

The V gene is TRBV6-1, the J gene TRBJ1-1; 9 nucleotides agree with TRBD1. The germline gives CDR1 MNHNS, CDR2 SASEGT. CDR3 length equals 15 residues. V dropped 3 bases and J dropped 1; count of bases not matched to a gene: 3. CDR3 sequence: CASSEWTGENTEAFF. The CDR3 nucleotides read TGTGCCAGCAGTGAGTGGACAGGGGAGAACACTGAAGCTTTCTTT.

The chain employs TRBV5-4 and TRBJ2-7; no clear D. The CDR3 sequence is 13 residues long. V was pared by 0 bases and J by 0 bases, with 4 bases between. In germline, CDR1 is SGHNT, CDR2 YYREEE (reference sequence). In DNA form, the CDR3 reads TGTGCCAGCAGCTTGGGACACTCCTACGAGCAGTACTTC. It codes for CASSLGHSYEQYF.

CDR3 sequence reads: CASSLLAGLLNEQFF. The CDR3 nucleotides read TGCGCCAGCAGCTTGCTAGCGGGATTACTCAATGAGCAGTTCTTC. This chain connects TRBV5-1 to TRBJ2-1; 9 bases match TRBD2. The ends lost 1 base at V and 6 bases at J; junction bases unmatched: 5. Germline-derived CDR1 and CDR2 are SGHRS and YFSETQ. The CDR3 runs to 15 residues.

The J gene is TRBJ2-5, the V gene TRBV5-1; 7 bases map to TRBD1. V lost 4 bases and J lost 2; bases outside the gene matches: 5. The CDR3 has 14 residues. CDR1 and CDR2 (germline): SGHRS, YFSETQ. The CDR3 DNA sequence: TGCGCCAGCAGCCCGGGGACAGTACAAGAGACCCAGTACTTC. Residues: CASSPGTVQETQYF.

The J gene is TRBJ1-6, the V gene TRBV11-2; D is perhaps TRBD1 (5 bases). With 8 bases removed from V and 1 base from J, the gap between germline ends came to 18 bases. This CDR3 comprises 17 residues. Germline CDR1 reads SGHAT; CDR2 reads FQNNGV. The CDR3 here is CASAPVREGSYNSPLHF. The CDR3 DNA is TGTGCCAGCGCCCCCGTCAGGGAGGGGTCCTATAATTCACCCCTCCACTTT.

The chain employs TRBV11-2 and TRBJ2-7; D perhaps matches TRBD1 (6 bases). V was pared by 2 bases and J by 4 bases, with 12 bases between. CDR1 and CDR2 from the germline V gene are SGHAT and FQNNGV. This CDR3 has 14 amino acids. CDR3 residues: CASSLYTGLYEQYF. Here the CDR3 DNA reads TGTGCCAGCAGCTTATATACAGGGTTATACGAGCAGTACTTC.

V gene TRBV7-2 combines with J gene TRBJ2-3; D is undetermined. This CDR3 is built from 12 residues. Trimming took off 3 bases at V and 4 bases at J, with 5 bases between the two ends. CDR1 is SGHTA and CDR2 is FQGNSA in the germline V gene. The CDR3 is CASSFGSDTQYF. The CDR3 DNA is TGTGCCAGCAGCTTTGGCTCAGATACGCAGTATTTT.

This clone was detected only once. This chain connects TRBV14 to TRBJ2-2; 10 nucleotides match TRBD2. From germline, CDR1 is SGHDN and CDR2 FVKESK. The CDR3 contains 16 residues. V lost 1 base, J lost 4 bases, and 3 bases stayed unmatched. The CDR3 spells CASSQGSGRRTGELFF. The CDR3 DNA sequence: TGTGCCAGCAGCCAAGGTAGCGGGAGGCGCACCGGGGAGCTGTTTTTT.